These T cell receptor beta chains were read from a single sample in a study of cytomegalovirus exposure and HLA in healthy donors. TCRdb's table, derived via immunoSEQ multiplex PCR, lists solely in-frame clones and lacks some. The sample has hundreds of thousands of clones, 70% to 90% seen once. The specimen was PBMCs. These receptors all stem from a man aged 25 to 45 in good health and CMV-seronegative. CDR3s include the opening cysteine and the closing phenylalanine or tryptophan. The D gene is left open where the match is weak. Some rows have no size entry. The others give once, few or many, or a class for an expanded clone.

>.|.|TRBV6-5|TRBJ1-1
CASRSGAVEAFF
TGTGCCAGCAGATCAGGGGCCGTAGAAGCTTTCTTT
>.|.|TRBV6-5|TRBJ2-1
CASSRRGVQDNEQFF
TGTGCCAGCAGCCGACGCGGGGTTCAAGACAATGAGCAGTTCTTC
>.|TRBD1|TRBV7-9|TRBJ2-1
CASSPDRYSGSEQFF
TGTGCCAGCAGCCCGGACAGGTATTCGGGGTCTGAGCAGTTCTTC
>.|.|TRBV5-1|TRBJ2-5
CASSMATLQETQYF
TGCGCCAGCAGCATGGCTACGCTCCAAGAGACCCAGTACTTC
>.|.|TRBV20-1|TRBJ1-1
CSAVREPAFF
TGCAGTGCTGTCCGAGAGCCAGCTTTCTTT
>.|.|TRBV5-1|TRBJ2-7
CASSFRRDDYEQYF
TGCGCCAGCAGCTTTCGACGGGATGACTACGAGCAGTACTTC
>.|.|TRBV6-6|TRBJ1-4
CASRNRVSNEKLFF
TGTGCCAGCAGAAACAGGGTCTCGAATGAAAAACTGTTTTTT
>.|TRBD1|TRBV6-6|TRBJ1-1
CASSHRGGDAFF
TGTGCCAGCAGTCACAGGGGAGGCGACGCTTTCTTT
>.|.|TRBV28|TRBJ1-6
CASSPTGYSPLHF
TGTGCCAGCAGTCCAACGGGGTATTCACCCCTCCACTTT
>once|TRBD2|TRBV7-2|TRBJ2-5
CASSLTSGEGETQYF
TGTGCCAGCAGCTTAACTAGCGGGGAGGGGGAGACCCAGTACTTC
>.|.|TRBV7-9|TRBJ2-3
CASSLDRLRPKPDTQYF
TGTGCCAGCAGCTTAGATAGACTGCGCCCTAAACCAGATACGCAGTATTTT
>.|.|TRBV28|TRBJ1-2
CASSLGHRGYTF
TGTGCCAGCAGTTTAGGACACAGGGGCTACACCTTC
>.|.|TRBV6-4|TRBJ2-5
CASSASAEETQYF
TGTGCCAGCAGTGCCTCGGCAGAAGAGACCCAGTACTTC
>few|.|TRBV14|TRBJ2-1
CASSHLFRDNYNEQFF
TGTGCCAGCAGCCACCTCTTCCGGGACAATTACAATGAGCAGTTCTTC
>.|.|TRBV2|TRBJ2-5
CASSRRRNSPQETQYF
TGTGCCAGCTCGAGGAGGAGGAATTCACCCCAAGAGACCCAGTACTTC
>.|.|TRBV18|TRBJ2-3
CASSPQGDTQYF
TGTGCCAGCTCACCCCAGGGGGATACGCAGTATTTT
>few|.|TRBV27|TRBJ1-1
CASKVWGGTEAFF
TGTGCCAGCAAAGTCTGGGGGGGAACTGAAGCTTTCTTT
>once|TRBD1|TRBV4-1|TRBJ1-3
CASSQDKGAGGNTIYF
TGCGCCAGCAGCCAAGACAAGGGGGCTGGTGGAAACACCATATATTTT
>.|TRBD1|TRBV7-2|TRBJ2-4
CASSREGATKNIQYF
TGTGCCAGCAGCCGCGAGGGGGCCACTAAAAACATTCAGTACTTC
>.|TRBD1|TRBV6-6|TRBJ1-2
CASSYSGQAYGYTF
TGTGCCAGCAGTTACTCGGGACAGGCCTATGGCTACACCTTC
>.|.|TRBV7-8|TRBJ1-1
CASSLVGGPMNTEAFF
TGTGCCAGCAGCTTAGTCGGGGGGCCGATGAACACTGAAGCTTTCTTT
>.|.|TRBV29-1|TRBJ2-2
CSVTAPYTGELFF
TGCAGCGTTACTGCTCCGTACACCGGGGAGCTGTTTTTT
>.|.|TRBV9|TRBJ2-3
CASSVAGGDTQYF
TGTGCCAGCAGCGTAGCCGGGGGAGATACGCAGTATTTT
>.|.|TRBV7-9|TRBJ1-4
CASSFSGATNEKLFF
TGTGCCAGCAGCTTTAGTGGTGCAACTAATGAAAAACTGTTTTTT
>.|TRBD1|TRBV11-1|TRBJ2-3
CASSLGQGATDTQYF
TGTGCCAGCAGCTTGGGGCAGGGGGCGACGGATACGCAGTATTTT
>.|TRBD1|TRBV7-2|TRBJ1-5
CASSLEGRGNQPQHF
TGTGCCAGCAGCTTAGAGGGCAGGGGGAATCAGCCCCAGCATTTT
>.|.|TRBV4-1|TRBJ1-1
CASSQEVRVRDTEAFF
TGCGCCAGCAGCCAAGAAGTGAGGGTCCGGGACACTGAAGCTTTCTTT
>.|.|TRBV2|TRBJ1-3
CASSGRSGNTIYF
TGTGCCAGCTCAGGGCGTTCTGGAAACACCATATATTTT
>.|.|TRBV13|TRBJ1-1
CASSSEGMNTEAFF
TGTGCCAGCAGCTCGGAGGGCATGAACACTGAAGCTTTCTTT
>.|TRBD1|TRBV5-1|TRBJ1-1
CASSSDRGDTEAFF
TGCGCCAGCAGTTCGGACAGGGGAGACACTGAAGCTTTCTTT
>.|TRBD2|TRBV19|TRBJ2-1
CASSILAGVSYNEQFF
TGTGCCAGTTCAATCCTAGCGGGGGTCTCCTACAATGAGCAGTTCTTC
>.|TRBD1|TRBV6-5|TRBJ1-1
CASSSGTAGTEAFF
TGTGCCAGCAGTTCCGGGACAGCCGGCACTGAAGCTTTCTTT
>.|.|TRBV7-9|TRBJ2-7
CASSPRGGRNSYEQYF
TGTGCCAGCAGCCCAAGAGGGGGACGGAACTCCTACGAGCAGTACTTC
>.|.|TRBV19|TRBJ2-4
CASSTPREAKNIQYF
TGTGCCAGTAGTACCCCAAGGGAGGCCAAAAACATTCAGTACTTC